Included here is one TCR beta chain sequence, with context. The data are from a study of cytotoxic CD8 clonotypes in ibrutinib-treated CLL. Only in-frame clones appear in the TCRdb table, and some are missing; sequencing was by immunoSEQ multiplex PCR. The sample yields some 200,000 clones, 60% to 80% seen once. CDR1 is MNHNS, CDR2 SASEGT, per germline. Trimming stripped 5 bases from V and 1 base from J, with 6 bases between. The CDR3 runs 13 residues. The receptor was isolated from a human donor with chronic lymphocytic leukemia. The starting material was PBMCs, obtained after 12 months of ibrutinib treatment. This chain links TRBV6-1 with TRBJ1-5; D is undetermined. CDR3 amino acids: CASSSPSNQPQHF. DNA of the CDR3: TGTGCCAGCAGTAGTCCGAGCAATCAGCCCCAGCATTTT.